This T cell receptor beta chain was captured in a study of human T cells and chemical hapten exposure. Whole-study context: For sensitization, 2% DPC was applied to a roughly 2 cm by roughly 2 cm patch of upper inner arm skin. Small pooled library volume differences chiefly drove per-sample TCR yield variation.

TCRdb analysed the RACE reads with MiXCR anew, one entry per CDR3 protein. The sample has 95,000 to 150,000 distinct CDR3 sequences; roughly 10% are singletons. The CDR3 length is 12 residues. Germline V CDR1 and CDR2: MNHNS, SASEGT. Trimming shortened V by 11 bases and J by 0 bases, and 8 bases separated the two germline ends. Documented time point: patch test 3, about 24 weeks after DPC sensitization. The treatment is: therapeutic diphenylcyclopropenone sensitization with weekly scalp DPC. The authors' total RNA extraction used unfractionated whole blood. This clonotype came up a few times. This receptor was identified in a woman between 45 and 60 years old with alopecia areata. Some clones in this sample may be carry-over from other donors' samples. The chain recombines TRBV6-1 with TRBJ1-5; D gene unclear. The starting material was whole blood, obtained in connection with sensitization to the hapten diphenylcyclopropenone (DPC). For the CDR3, the DNA is TGTGCCGGAGGGCTTAGCAATCAGCCCCAGCATTTT. Protein: CAGGLSNQPQHF.